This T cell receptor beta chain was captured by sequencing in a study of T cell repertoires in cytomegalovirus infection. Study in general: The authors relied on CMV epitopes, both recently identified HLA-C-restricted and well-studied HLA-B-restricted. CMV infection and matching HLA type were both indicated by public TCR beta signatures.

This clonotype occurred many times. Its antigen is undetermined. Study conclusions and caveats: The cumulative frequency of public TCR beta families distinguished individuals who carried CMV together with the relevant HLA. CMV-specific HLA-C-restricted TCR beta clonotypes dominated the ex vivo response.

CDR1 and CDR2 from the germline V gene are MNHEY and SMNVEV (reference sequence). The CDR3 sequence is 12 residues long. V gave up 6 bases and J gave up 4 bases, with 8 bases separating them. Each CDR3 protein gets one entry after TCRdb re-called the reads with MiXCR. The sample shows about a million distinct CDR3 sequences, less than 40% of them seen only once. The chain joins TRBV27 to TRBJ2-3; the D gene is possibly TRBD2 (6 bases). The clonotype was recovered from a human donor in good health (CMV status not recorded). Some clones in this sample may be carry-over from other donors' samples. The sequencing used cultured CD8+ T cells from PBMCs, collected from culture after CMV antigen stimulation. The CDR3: CASSPGADTQYF. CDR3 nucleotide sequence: TGTGCCAGCAGCCCGGGGGCAGATACGCAGTATTTT.